The 17 T cell receptor beta chains below were found in one sample sequenced in a study of blood T cell repertoires in COVID-19. TCRdb's copy holds only in-frame clones and misses some; the assay was immunoSEQ multiplex PCR. Among roughly 190,000 clones listed, approximately 84% were seen once. Sequenced sample: PBMCs or T cells enriched from blood (not recorded which). The receptors stem from a woman aged 25 to 39 who had recovered from COVID-19.

The chain is built from TRBV28 and TRBJ1-2, with D tentatively TRBD1 (6 bases). Trimming took 6 bases from V and 4 from J, leaving 15 bases between them. CDR1 MDHEN and CDR2 SYDVKM come from the germline V gene. The CDR3 totals 14 residues. For the CDR3, the DNA is TGTGCCAGCAGCGCGGGAGGGGGGATCTATGGCTACACCTTC. Residues: CASSAGGGIYGYTF.

In its sample, this clone was seen a few times. The chain uses TRBV7-9 and TRBJ2-7; 10 bases fit TRBD2. Germline CDR1 is SEHNR and CDR2 is FQNEAQ (reference sequence). The V segment lost 5 bases and the J segment 6 bases; nucleotides outside the gene matches: 13. There are 16 residues in the CDR3. CDR3 nucleotide sequence: TGTGCCAGCAGCCCCGCTTCGAGCGGGAGGGTGATCGAGCAGTACTTC. Amino acid sequence: CASSPASSGRVIEQYF.

The V and J genes are TRBV7-3 and TRBJ1-1; D is perhaps TRBD1 (5 bases). The V gene lost 8 bases and the J gene lost 0 bases, with 13 bases spanning the gap. CDR3 length: 14 residues. Germline V gene sequence: CDR1 SGHTA, CDR2 FQGTGA. The CDR3 region is CASGTGNMNTEAFF. CDR3 DNA: TGTGCCAGCGGGACTGGGAACATGAACACTGAAGCTTTCTTT.

This rearrangement joins TRBV18 to TRBJ1-6; 7 bases align to TRBD1. V gave up 1 base and J gave up 6 bases; unmatched junction bases: 3. This CDR3 is built from 15 residues. Germline V CDR1 and CDR2: KGHSH, LQKENI. The CDR3 sequence: CASSPLGQANSPLHF. In DNA, the CDR3 is TGTGCCAGCTCACCACTCGGACAGGCTAATTCACCCCTCCACTTT. The variable domain in full, with the rest retrieved from reference TRBV18 and TRBJ1-6, is NAGVMQNPRHLVRRRGQEARLRCSPMKGHSHVYWYRQLPEEGLKFMVYLQKENIIDESGMPKERFSAEFPKEGPSILRIQQVVRGDSAAYFCASSPLGQANSPLHFGNGTRLTVT.

V usage is TRBV2 and J usage is TRBJ2-1; 10 positions match TRBD2. The CDR3 runs to 16 residues. Unmatched junction bases numbered 6, after V lost 1 base and J lost 6 bases. Germline loops: CDR1 SNHLY, CDR2 FYNNEI. The chain's CDR3 is CASSEVASGGFNEQFF. Here the CDR3 DNA reads TGTGCCAGCAGTGAAGTAGCTAGCGGGGGTTTCAATGAGCAGTTCTTC. Based on the CDR3 plus reference TRBV2 and TRBJ2-1, the full variable domain is EPEVTQTPSHQVTQMGQEVILRCVPISNHLYFYWYRQILGQKVEFLVSFYNNEISEKSEIFDDQFSVERPDGSNFTLKIRSTKLEDSAMYFCASSEVASGGFNEQFFGPGTRLTVL.

The V and J genes are TRBV6-5 and TRBJ2-2; D not certain. V shed 6 bases and J shed 8 bases, with 16 bases lying between them. Per the germline V gene, CDR1 is MNHEY and CDR2 is SVGAGI. The CDR3 is made up of 14 amino acids. In nucleotides, the CDR3 is TGTGCCAGCAGCTTGACACTCTCGGCAGGGGAGCTGTTTTTT. As protein: CASSLTLSAGELFF.

This chain connects TRBV5-4 to TRBJ2-3; D is perhaps TRBD1 (6 bases). This CDR3 contains 13 residues. From germline, CDR1 is SGHNT and CDR2 YYREEE (reference sequence). The germline V and J ends were trimmed by 3 bases and 11 bases, with 16 bases remaining between them. The CDR3 reads CASSSPNRVVQYF. In DNA, the CDR3 is TGTGCCAGCAGCTCCCCCAACAGGGTTGTGCAGTATTTT. Using reference TRBV5-4 and TRBJ2-3 for the parts outside the CDR3, the full variable domain is ETGVTQSPTHLIKTRGQQVTLRCSSQSGHNTVSWYQQALGQGPQFIFQYYREEENGRGNFPPRFSGLQFPNYSSELNVNALELDDSALYLCASSSPNRVVQYFGPGTRLTVL.

V usage is TRBV19 and J usage is TRBJ2-1, with D possibly being TRBD1 (5 bases). Germline V gene sequence: CDR1 LNHDA, CDR2 SQIVND (reference sequence). This CDR3 comprises 15 residues. V lost 1 base and J lost 0, with 7 bases in between. This CDR3 is CASSIGGRSYNEQFF. The CDR3 DNA reads TGTGCCAGTAGTATAGGGGGCCGCTCCTACAATGAGCAGTTCTTC.

The chain carries TRBV28 and TRBJ2-7; no firm D call. Germline CDR1 reads MDHEN; CDR2 reads SYDVKM. The V gene lost 2 bases and the J gene lost 7 bases, with 6 bases spanning the gap. The length of the CDR3 is 11 residues. The CDR3 here is CASSLTREQYF. DNA of the CDR3: TGTGCCAGCAGTTTAACTCGGGAGCAGTACTTC.

The chain joins TRBV28 to TRBJ1-1; 11 bases match TRBD1. The J segment lost 6 bases and the V segment lost 5 bases, leaving 14 bases of the junction unmatched. The CDR3 extends over 17 amino acids. The V gene's germline CDR1 is MDHEN and CDR2 SYDVKM. CDR3 residues: CASSQLGFGTGGAEAFF. As DNA, the CDR3 is TGTGCCAGCAGTCAATTAGGATTCGGGACAGGGGGAGCTGAAGCTTTCTTT.

DNA for the CDR3: TGTGCCAGCAGTGACCTAGGGGGGAGGGATCAGCCCCAGCATTTT. Protein: CASSDLGGRDQPQHF. This chain links TRBV28 with TRBJ1-5; maybe TRBD1 (6 bases). This CDR3 spans 15 amino acids. Trimming cost V 5 bases and J 5 bases, with 16 bases left between them. Germline V lookup: CDR1 MDHEN, CDR2 SYDVKM. The full variable domain, its missing parts supplied by reference TRBV28 and TRBJ1-5, is DVKVTQSSRYLVKRTGEKVFLECVQDMDHENMFWYRQDPGLGLRLIYFSYDVKMKEKGDIPEGYSVSREKKERFSLILESASTNQTSMYLCASSDLGGRDQPQHFGDGTRLSIL.

The chain uses TRBV5-4 and TRBJ2-7; the match to TRBD1 covers 7 bases. Germline V gene data show CDR1 as SGHNT and CDR2 as YYREEE (reference sequence). CDR3 size: 16 residues. V shed 6 bases and J 0 bases; nucleotides not matched to a gene: 12. CDR3 bases: TGTGCCAGCACCAAGATGGGACAGCACTTCTCCTACGAGCAGTACTTC. Protein sequence: CASTKMGQHFSYEQYF.

This clone was picked up a small number of times. This chain joins TRBV5-6 and TRBJ2-5; D perhaps matches TRBD2 (6 bases). V dropped 4 bases and J dropped 5 bases, with 18 bases sitting between them. Germline V lookup: CDR1 SGHDT, CDR2 YYEEEE. The CDR3 is 15 residues long. Written as DNA, the CDR3 is TGTGCCAGCAGCGGGACCGGGACTCGACTGGAGACCCAGTACTTC. Its protein is CASSGTGTRLETQYF. Filled out from reference TRBV5-6 and TRBJ2-5, the complete variable domain reads DAGVTQSPTHLIKTRGQQVTLRCSPKSGHDTVSWYQQALGQGPQFIFQYYEEEERQRGNFPDRFSGHQFPNYSSELNVNALLLGDSALYLCASSGTGTRLETQYFGPGTRLLVL.

The V gene is TRBV5-8, the J gene TRBJ1-2; unclear D gene. From germline, CDR1 is SGHTS and CDR2 YDEGEE. The ends were cut back, 0 bases at V and 4 bases at J, with 10 bases in the middle. The CDR3 is made up of 14 amino acids. The CDR3 nucleotides read TGTGCCAGCAGCTTGGTGGGAGCGGGCTATGGCTACACCTTC. Translated: CASSLVGAGYGYTF.

V gene TRBV15 combines with J gene TRBJ2-2; TRBD2 matches at 9 bases. Trimming removed 0 bases from V and 5 bases from J; junction bases left unmatched: 7. Germline V gives CDR1 LNHNV, CDR2 YYDKDF (reference sequence). The CDR3 loop spans 17 amino acids. CDR3 residues: CATSRDLLAGTTGELFF. CDR3 bases: TGTGCCACCAGCAGAGATCTCCTAGCGGGAACTACCGGGGAGCTGTTTTTT.

V is TRBV10-3 and J is TRBJ2-1, with 10 positions matching TRBD1. The J segment lost 5 bases and the V segment lost 6 bases, leaving 1 base of the junction unmatched. Germline V gives CDR1 ENHRY, CDR2 SYGVKD. This CDR3 is 13 amino acids long. The CDR3 DNA reads TGTGCCATCAGCGGGACAGGGGACAATGAGCAGTTCTTC. Its protein product is CAISGTGDNEQFF.

The chain recombines TRBV24-1 with TRBJ1-1, with D tentatively TRBD1 (5 bases). The CDR3 length is 15 residues. Trimming took off 4 bases at V and 2 bases at J, with 13 bases between the two ends. Germline assignment: CDR1 KGHDR and CDR2 SFDVKD. This chain's CDR3 is CATSDPQDGNTEAFF. In nucleotides, the CDR3 is TGTGCCACCAGTGACCCACAGGACGGAAACACTGAAGCTTTCTTT.